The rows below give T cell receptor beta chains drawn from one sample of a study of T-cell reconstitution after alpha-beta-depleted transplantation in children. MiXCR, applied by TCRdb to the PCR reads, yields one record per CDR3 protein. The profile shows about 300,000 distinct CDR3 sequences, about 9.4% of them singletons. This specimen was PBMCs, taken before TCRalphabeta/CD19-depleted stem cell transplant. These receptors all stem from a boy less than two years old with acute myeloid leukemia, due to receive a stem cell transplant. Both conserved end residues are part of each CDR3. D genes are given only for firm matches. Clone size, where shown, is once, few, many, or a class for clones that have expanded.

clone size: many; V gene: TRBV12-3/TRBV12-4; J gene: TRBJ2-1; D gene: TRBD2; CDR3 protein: CASSPVAGRRNEQLF; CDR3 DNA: TGTGCCAGCAGTCCAGTAGCGGGACGCCGCAATGAGCAGCTCTTC
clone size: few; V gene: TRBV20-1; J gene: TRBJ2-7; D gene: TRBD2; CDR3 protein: CSARTGGSGVIYEQYF; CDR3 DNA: TGCAGTGCAAGGACTGGAGGTAGCGGGGTAATCTACGAGCAGTACTTC
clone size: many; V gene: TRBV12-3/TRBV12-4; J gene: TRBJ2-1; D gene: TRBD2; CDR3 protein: CASSPSASGGANEQFF; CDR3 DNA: TGTGCCAGCAGTCCATCGGCTAGCGGGGGGGCAAATGAGCAGTTCTTC
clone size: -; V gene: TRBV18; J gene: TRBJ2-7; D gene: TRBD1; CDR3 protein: CASSPVVGTGSYEQYF; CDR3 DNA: TGTGCCAGCTCACCGGTAGTGGGGACAGGGTCCTACGAGCAGTACTTC
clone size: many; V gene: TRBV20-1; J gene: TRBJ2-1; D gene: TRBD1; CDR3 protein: CSAVRTGAYNEQFF; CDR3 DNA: TGCAGTGCTGTACGGACAGGGGCCTACAATGAGCAGTTCTTC
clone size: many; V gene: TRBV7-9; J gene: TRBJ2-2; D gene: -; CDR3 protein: CASSLRLPVTGELFF; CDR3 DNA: TGTGCCAGCAGCTTACGCCTCCCGGTGACCGGGGAGCTGTTTTTT
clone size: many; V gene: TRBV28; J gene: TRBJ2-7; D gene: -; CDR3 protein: CASSPLAFSSYEQYF; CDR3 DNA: TGTGCCAGCAGTCCGCTAGCCTTTAGCTCCTACGAGCAGTACTTC
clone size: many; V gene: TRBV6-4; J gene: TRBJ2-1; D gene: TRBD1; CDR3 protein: CASSATGTGDQNSYNEQFF; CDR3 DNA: TGTGCCAGCAGCGCAACCGGGACAGGGGATCAGAACTCCTACAATGAGCAGTTCTTC
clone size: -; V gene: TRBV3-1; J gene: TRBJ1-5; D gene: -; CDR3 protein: CASSQRGAGTQPQHF; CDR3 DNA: TGTGCCAGCAGCCAGCGGGGGGCTGGCACACAGCCCCAGCATTTT
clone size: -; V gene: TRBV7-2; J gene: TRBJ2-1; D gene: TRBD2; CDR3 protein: CASKTSGKEFF; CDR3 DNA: TGTGCCAGCAAGACTAGCGGGAAGGAGTTCTTC
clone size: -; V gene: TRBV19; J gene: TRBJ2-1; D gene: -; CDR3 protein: CASIPGGTYNEQLF; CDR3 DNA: TGTGCCAGTATCCCTGGGGGTACCTACAATGAGCAGCTCTTC
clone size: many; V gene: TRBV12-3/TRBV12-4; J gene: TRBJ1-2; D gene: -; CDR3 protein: CASSLEGYYGYTF; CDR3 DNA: TGTGCCAGCAGTTTAGAAGGGTACTATGGCTACACCTTC
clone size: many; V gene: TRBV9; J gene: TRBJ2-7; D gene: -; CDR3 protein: CASSVGAGAPYEQYF; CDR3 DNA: TGTGCCAGCAGCGTAGGGGCGGGGGCCCCCTACGAGCAGTACTTC
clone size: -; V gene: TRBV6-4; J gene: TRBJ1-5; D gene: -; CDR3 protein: CASRPGQVHQPQHF; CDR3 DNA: TGTGCCAGCAGACCGGGACAAGTTCATCAGCCCCAGCATTTT
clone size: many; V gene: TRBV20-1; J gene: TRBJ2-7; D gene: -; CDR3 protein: CSARDPGGRGYEQYF; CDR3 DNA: TGCAGTGCTAGAGATCCGGGGGGCAGGGGCTACGAGCAGTACTTC
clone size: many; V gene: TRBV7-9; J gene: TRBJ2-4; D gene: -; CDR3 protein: CASSLSVSPGNIQYF; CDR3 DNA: TGTGCCAGCAGCTTAAGTGTAAGCCCCGGGAACATTCAGTACTTC
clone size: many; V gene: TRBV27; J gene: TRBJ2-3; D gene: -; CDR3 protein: CASSLLQSSDTQYF; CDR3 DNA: TGTGCCAGCAGTCTCCTTCAGAGTTCAGATACGCAGTATTTT
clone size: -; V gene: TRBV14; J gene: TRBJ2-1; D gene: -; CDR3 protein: CASSQTGAAYNEQFF; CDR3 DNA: TGTGCCAGCAGCCAAACAGGAGCGGCCTACAATGAGCAGTTCTTC
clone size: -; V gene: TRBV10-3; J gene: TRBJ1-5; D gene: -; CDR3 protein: CATGTGGGYQPQHF; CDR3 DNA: TGTGCCACCGGTACCGGGGGGGGATATCAGCCCCAGCATTTT
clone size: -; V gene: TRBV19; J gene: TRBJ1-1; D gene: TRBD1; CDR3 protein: CASSIGTGYDTEAFF; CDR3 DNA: TGTGCCAGTAGTATAGGGACAGGGTATGACACTGAAGCTTTCTTT
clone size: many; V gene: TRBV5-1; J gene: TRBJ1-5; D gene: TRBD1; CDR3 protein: CASSPSTGFSQPQHF; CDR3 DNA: TGCGCCAGCAGCCCATCGACAGGGTTCAGTCAGCCCCAGCATTTT
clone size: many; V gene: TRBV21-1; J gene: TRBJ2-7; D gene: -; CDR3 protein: CASSKVQALSRYEQYF; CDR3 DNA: TGTGCCAGCAGCAAAGTTCAGGCCCTAAGTCGATACGAGCAGTACTTC
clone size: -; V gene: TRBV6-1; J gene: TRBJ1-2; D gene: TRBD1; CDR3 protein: CAARTGPNYGYTF; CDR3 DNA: TGTGCCGCTCGGACAGGGCCGAACTATGGCTACACCTTC
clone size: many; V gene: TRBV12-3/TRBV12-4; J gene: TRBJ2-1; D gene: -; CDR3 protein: CASSAPWGSYNEQFF; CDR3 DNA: TGTGCCAGCAGTGCCCCTTGGGGCTCCTACAATGAGCAGTTCTTC
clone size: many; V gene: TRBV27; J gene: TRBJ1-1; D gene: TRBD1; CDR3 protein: CASSPSTYRGTEAFF; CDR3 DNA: TGTGCCAGCAGTCCTTCCACCTACAGGGGAACTGAAGCTTTCTTT
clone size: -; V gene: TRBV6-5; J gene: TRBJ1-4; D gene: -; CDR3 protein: CASSYSQGRGEKLFF; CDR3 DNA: TGTGCCAGCAGTTACTCGCAGGGGCGGGGTGAAAAACTGTTTTTT
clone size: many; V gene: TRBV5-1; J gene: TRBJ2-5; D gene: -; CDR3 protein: CASSLEQDGQETQYF; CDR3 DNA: TGCGCCAGCAGCTTGGAACAGGACGGGCAAGAGACCCAGTACTTC
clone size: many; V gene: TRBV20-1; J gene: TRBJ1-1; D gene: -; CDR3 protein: CSARDPRRQAPNTEAFF; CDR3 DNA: TGCAGTGCTAGAGATCCCCGAAGACAGGCACCCAACACTGAAGCTTTCTTT
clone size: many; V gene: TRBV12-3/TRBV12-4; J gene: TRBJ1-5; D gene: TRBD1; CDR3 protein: CASSQGTGGIQPQHF; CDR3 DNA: TGTGCCAGCAGCCAGGGGACAGGGGGCATTCAGCCCCAGCATTTT
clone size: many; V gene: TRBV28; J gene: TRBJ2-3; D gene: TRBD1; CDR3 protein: CASSLSGGRVTDTQYF; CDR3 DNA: TGTGCCAGCAGTCTATCAGGGGGCCGAGTCACAGATACGCAGTATTTT
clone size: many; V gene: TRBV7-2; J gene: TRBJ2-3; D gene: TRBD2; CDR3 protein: CASSTLLAGFSTDTQYF; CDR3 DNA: TGTGCCAGCAGCACGCTACTAGCGGGGTTTAGCACAGATACGCAGTATTTT
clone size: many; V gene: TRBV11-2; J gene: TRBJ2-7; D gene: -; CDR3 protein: CASSAPWGPIYEQYF; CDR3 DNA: TGTGCCAGCAGCGCACCTTGGGGACCCATCTACGAGCAGTACTTC
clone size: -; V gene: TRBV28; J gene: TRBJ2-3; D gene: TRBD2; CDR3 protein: CASRGLAGADTQYF; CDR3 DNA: TGTGCCAGCAGAGGACTAGCGGGAGCAGATACGCAGTATTTT
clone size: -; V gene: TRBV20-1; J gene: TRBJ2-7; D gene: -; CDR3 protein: CSARESGGYEQYF; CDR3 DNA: TGCAGTGCTAGAGAGAGTGGCGGCTACGAGCAGTACTTC
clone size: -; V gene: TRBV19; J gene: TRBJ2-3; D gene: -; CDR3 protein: CASSTFGEDLADTQYF; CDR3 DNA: TGTGCCAGTAGTACCTTTGGAGAGGATCTTGCAGATACGCAGTATTTT
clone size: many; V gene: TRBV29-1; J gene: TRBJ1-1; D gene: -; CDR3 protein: CSVGQTNTEAFF; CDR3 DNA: TGCAGCGTTGGACAGACCAACACTGAAGCTTTCTTT
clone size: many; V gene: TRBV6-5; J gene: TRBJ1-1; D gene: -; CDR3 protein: CASSYPLVNTEAFF; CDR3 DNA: TGTGCCAGCAGTTACCCCCTCGTGAACACTGAAGCTTTCTTT
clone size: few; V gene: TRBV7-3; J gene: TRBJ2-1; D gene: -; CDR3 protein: CASSLGFERPANEQFF; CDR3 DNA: TGTGCCAGCAGCTTAGGGTTTGAAAGACCCGCGAATGAGCAGTTCTTC
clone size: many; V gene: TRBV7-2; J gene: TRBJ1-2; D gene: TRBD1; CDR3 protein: CASSANPGTGYGYTF; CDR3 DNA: TGTGCCAGCAGCGCGAATCCCGGGACAGGCTATGGCTACACCTTC
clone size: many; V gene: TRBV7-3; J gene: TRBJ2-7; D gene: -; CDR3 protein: CASSLQGPPYEQYF; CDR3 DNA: TGTGCCAGCAGCTTACAGGGGCCCCCCTACGAGCAGTACTTC
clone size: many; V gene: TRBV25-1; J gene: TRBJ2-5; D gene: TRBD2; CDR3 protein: CASRRTSGTETQYF; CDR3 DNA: TGTGCCAGCAGGCGGACTAGCGGGACTGAGACCCAGTACTTC
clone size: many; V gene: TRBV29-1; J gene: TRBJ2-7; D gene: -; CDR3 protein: CSVSPRSSYEQYF; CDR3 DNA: TGCAGCGTTTCTCCACGTAGCTCCTACGAGCAGTACTTC
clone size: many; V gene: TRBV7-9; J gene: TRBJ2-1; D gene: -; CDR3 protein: CASSGLGVAYNEQFF; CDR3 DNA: TGTGCCAGCAGCGGCCTGGGGGTTGCCTACAATGAGCAGTTCTTC
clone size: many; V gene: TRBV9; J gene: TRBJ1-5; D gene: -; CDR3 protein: CASSVGGSNQPQHF; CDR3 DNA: TGTGCCAGCAGCGTAGGCGGAAGCAATCAGCCCCAGCATTTT
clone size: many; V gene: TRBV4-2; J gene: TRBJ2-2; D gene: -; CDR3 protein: CASRRGAANTGELFF; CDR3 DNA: TGTGCCAGCAGACGGGGAGCAGCGAACACCGGGGAGCTGTTTTTT
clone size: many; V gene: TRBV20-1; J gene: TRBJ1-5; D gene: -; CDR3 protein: CSARDYRVNQPQHF; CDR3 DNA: TGCAGTGCTAGAGATTACAGGGTCAATCAGCCCCAGCATTTT
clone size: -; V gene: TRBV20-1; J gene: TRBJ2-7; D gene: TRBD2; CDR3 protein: CSASRRLAGISYEQYF; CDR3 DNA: TGCAGTGCTAGCCGACGCCTAGCGGGGATTTCCTACGAGCAGTACTTC
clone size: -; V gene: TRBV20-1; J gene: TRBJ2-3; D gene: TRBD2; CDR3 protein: CSAKAGGPKDTQYF; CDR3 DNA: TGCAGTGCTAAGGCGGGGGGGCCGAAAGATACGCAGTATTTT
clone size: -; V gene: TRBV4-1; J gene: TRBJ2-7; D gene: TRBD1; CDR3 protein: CASIQGDRAEQYF; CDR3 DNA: TGCGCCAGCATCCAAGGGGACAGAGCCGAGCAGTACTTC
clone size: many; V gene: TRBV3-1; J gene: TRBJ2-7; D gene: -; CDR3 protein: CASSQTPPLEQYF; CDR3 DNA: TGTGCCAGCAGCCAAACCCCTCCTTTAGAGCAGTACTTC
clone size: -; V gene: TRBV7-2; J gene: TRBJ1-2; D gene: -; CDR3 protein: CASSLARERYTF; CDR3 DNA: TGTGCCAGCAGCTTAGCCCGGGAGCGCTACACCTTC
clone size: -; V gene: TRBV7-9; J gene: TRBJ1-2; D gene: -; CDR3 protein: CASSFPSELSPGYTF; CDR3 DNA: TGTGCCAGCAGCTTTCCCTCCGAGTTGAGTCCGGGCTACACCTTC
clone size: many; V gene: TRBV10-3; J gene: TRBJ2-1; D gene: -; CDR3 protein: CAITIGNEQFF; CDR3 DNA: TGTGCCATCACCATAGGGAATGAGCAGTTCTTC
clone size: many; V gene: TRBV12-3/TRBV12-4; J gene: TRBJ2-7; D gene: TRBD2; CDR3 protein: CASSFSASGTYEQYF; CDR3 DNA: TGTGCCAGCAGTTTCAGCGCTAGCGGAACCTACGAGCAGTACTTC
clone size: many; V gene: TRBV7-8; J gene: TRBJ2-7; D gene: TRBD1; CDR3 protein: CASSAGQGHSYEQYF; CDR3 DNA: TGTGCCAGCAGCGCAGGACAGGGACATTCCTACGAGCAGTACTTC
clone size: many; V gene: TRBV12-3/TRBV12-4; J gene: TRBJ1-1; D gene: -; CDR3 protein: CASSSNRDAEAFF; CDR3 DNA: TGTGCCAGCAGTTCAAACAGGGATGCTGAAGCTTTCTTT
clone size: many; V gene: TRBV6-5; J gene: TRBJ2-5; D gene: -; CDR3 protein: CASSYGGPQETQYF; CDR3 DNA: TGTGCCAGCAGTTATGGCGGGCCCCAAGAGACCCAGTACTTC
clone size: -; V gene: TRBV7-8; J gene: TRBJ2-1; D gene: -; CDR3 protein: CASSLRGWNEQFF; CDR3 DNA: TGTGCCAGCAGCCTAAGGGGATGGAATGAGCAGTTCTTC
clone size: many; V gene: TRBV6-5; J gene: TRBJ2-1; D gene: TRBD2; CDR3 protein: CASNRGGPYYNEQFF; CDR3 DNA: TGTGCCAGCAATCGCGGGGGGCCCTATTACAATGAGCAGTTCTTC
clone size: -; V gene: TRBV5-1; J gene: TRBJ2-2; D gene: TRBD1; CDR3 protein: CASSLAVDRGAGELFF; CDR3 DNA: TGCGCCAGCAGCTTGGCCGTGGACAGGGGAGCCGGGGAGCTGTTTTTT